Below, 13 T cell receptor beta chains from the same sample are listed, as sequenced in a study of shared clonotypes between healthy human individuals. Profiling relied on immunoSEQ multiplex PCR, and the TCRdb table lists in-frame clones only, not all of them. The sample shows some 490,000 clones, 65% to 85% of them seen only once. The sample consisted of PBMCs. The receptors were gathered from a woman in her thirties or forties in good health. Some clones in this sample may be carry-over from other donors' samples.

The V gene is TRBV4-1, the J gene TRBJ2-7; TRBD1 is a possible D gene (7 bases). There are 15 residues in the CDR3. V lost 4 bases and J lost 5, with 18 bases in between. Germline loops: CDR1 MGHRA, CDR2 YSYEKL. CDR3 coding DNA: TGCGCCAGCAGCCTCCTGGCAGGGGGGTCCCACGAGCAGTACTTC. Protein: CASSLLAGGSHEQYF.

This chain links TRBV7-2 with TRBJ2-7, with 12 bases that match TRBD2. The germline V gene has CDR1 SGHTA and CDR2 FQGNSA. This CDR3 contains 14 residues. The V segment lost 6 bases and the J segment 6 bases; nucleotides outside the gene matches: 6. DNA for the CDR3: TGTGCCAGCAGGAACCGACTAGCGGGAGCCGAGCAGTACTTC. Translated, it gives CASRNRLAGAEQYF.

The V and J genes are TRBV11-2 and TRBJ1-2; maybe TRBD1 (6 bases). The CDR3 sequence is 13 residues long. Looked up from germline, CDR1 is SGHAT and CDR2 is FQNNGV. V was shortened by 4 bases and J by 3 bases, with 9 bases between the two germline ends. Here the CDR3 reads CASSSTGHYGYTF. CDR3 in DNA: TGTGCCAGCAGCTCCACAGGGCACTATGGCTACACCTTC.

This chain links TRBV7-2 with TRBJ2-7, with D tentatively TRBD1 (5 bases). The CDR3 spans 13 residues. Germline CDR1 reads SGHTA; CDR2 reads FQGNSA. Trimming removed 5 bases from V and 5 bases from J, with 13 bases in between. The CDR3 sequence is CASSQRGRDEQYF. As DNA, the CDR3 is TGTGCCAGCAGCCAAAGGGGTAGAGACGAGCAGTACTTC. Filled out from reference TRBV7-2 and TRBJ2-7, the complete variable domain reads GAGVSQSPSNKVTEKGKDVELRCDPISGHTALYWYRQSLGQGLEFLIYFQGNSAPDKSGLPSDRFSAERTGGSVSTLTIQRTQQEDSAVYLCASSQRGRDEQYFGPGTRLTVT.

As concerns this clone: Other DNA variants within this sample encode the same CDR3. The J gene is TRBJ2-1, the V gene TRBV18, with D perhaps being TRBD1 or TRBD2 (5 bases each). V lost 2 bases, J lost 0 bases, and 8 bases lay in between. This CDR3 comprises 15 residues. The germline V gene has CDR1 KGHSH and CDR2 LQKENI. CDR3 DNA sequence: TGTGCCAGCTCACCAGAGGGGTCCTCCTACAATGAGCAGTTCTTC. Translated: CASSPEGSSYNEQFF.

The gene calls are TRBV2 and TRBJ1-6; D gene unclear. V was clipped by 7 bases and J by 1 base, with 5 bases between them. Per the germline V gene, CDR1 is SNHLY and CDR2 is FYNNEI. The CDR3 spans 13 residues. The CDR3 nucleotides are TGTGCCAGCAAGAAGTCCTATAATTCACCCCTCCACTTT. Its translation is CASKKSYNSPLHF.

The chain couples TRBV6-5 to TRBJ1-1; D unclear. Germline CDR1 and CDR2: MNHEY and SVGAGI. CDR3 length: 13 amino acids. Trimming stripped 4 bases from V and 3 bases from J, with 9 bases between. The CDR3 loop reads CASSLVRDTEAFF. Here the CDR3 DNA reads TGTGCCAGCAGTTTAGTAAGGGACACTGAAGCTTTCTTT.

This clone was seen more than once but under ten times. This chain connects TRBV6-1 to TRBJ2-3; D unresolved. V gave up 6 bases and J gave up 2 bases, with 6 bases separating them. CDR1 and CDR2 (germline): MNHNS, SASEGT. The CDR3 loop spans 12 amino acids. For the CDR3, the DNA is TGTGCCAGCAGCCTTTCCACAGATACGCAGTATTTT. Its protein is CASSLSTDTQYF.

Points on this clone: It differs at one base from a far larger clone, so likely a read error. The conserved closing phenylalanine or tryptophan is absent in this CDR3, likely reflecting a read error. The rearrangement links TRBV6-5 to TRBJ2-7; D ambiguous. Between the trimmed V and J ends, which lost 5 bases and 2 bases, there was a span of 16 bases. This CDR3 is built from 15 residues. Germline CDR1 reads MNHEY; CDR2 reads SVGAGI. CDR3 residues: CASSTTSVSTYEQYL. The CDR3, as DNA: TGTGCCAGCAGTACTACCAGCGTGTCAACCTACGAGCAGTACCTC.

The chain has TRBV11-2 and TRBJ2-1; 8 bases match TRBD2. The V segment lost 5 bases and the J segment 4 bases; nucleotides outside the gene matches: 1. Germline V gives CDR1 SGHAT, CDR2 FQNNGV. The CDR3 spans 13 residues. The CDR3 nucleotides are TGTGCCAGCAGCACTAGCGGATACAATGAGCAGTTCTTC. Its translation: CASSTSGYNEQFF.

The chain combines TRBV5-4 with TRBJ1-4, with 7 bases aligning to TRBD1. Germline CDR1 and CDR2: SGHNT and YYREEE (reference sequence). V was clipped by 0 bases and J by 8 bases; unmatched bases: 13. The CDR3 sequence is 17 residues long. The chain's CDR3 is CASSLGLPGQSIEKLFF. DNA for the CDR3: TGTGCCAGCAGCTTGGGCCTACCGGGACAGTCGATCGAAAAACTGTTTTTT. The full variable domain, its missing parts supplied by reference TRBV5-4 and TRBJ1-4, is ETGVTQSPTHLIKTRGQQVTLRCSSQSGHNTVSWYQQALGQGPQFIFQYYREEENGRGNFPPRFSGLQFPNYSSELNVNALELDDSALYLCASSLGLPGQSIEKLFFGSGTQLSVL.

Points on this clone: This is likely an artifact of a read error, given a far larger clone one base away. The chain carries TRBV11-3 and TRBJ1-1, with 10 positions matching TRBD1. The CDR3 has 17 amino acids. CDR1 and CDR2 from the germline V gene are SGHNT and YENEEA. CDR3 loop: CASSPGGTGAVNTEALF. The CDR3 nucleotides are TGTGCCAGCAGCCCAGGAGGGACAGGGGCGGTGAACACTGAAGCTCTCTTT.

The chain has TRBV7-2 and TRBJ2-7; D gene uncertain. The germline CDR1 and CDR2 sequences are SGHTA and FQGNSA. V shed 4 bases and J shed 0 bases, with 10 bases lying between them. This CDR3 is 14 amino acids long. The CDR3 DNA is TGTGCCAGCAGCTCCCGGATGAGCTCCTACGAGCAGTACTTC. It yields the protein CASSSRMSSYEQYF.